Given below is one T cell receptor (beta chain) in context. One junction end disagrees with the germline gene, perhaps due to a read error. CDR3 size: 13 residues. Germline CDR1 PRHDT, CDR2 FYEKMQ (reference sequence). This record belongs to a study of technical replicates of blood from several donors. Sequenced by immunoSEQ multiplex PCR; TCRdb stores in-frame clones only, minus some. In the table there are about 83,000 clones, 90% to 95% of which are singletons. The rearrangement links TRBV13 to TRBJ1-1, with no clear D. Input material: T cells isolated from PBMCs. The source is a human donor in good health. In DNA, the CDR3 is TGTGCCAGCAGCATAGGCAGGAACACTGAAGCTTTCTTT. It translates to CASSIGRNTEAFF.